This TCR beta chain was identified in a study of beta chain features in type 1 diabetes. Germline CDR1 GTSNPN, CDR2 SVGIG (reference sequence). There are 14 residues in the CDR3. The germline V and J ends were trimmed by 0 bases and 12 bases, with 18 bases remaining between them. Expressed TCRB transcripts were sequenced, since all the RNA that had been isolated was reverse transcribed. Generated by immunoSEQ multiplex PCR, the TCRdb table keeps only in-frame clones and is missing some. The repertoire has roughly 500,000 clones, about an eighth of them found once; the top ten carry less than 0.06%. This clone came up many times.

The TCR originated in a woman under 30 in good health. V gene TRBV30 combines with J gene TRBJ2-4, with TRBD2 as a possible D gene (6 bases). Sequenced input: naive CD4+ T cells from blood. CDR3 DNA sequence: TGTGCCTGGAGTGTACGGGGGTCTCTGGCTCGTCAGTACTTC. It is translated as CAWSVRGSLARQYF.